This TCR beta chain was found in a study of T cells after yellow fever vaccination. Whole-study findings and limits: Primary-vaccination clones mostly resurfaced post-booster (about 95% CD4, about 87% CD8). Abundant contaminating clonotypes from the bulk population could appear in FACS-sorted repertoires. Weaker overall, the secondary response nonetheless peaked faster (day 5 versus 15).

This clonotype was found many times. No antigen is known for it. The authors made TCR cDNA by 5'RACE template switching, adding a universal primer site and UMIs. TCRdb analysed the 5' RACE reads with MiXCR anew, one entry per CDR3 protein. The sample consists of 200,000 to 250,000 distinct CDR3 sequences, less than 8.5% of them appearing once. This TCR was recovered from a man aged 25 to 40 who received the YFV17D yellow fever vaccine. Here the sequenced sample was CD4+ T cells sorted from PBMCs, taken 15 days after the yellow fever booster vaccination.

Here the CDR3 DNA reads TGTGCCATCAGTGACAGGGGGCGAGAGACCCAGTACTTC. Its protein is CAISDRGRETQYF. The rearrangement uses TRBV10-3 and TRBJ2-5, with 8 bases aligning to TRBD1. The V gene end was trimmed by 3 bases and the J gene end by 4 bases; junction bases not matched to a gene: 1. CDR3 length equals 13 residues. Germline CDR1 reads ENHRY; CDR2 reads SYGVKD.